The rows below give T cell receptor beta chains drawn from one sample of a study of T-cell reconstitution after alpha-beta-depleted transplantation in children. TCRdb itself ran the PCR reads through MiXCR, one entry per CDR3 protein. Here the sample spans around 600,000 distinct CDR3 sequences, roughly 23% being singletons. The input for sequencing was PBMCs, mostly from graft donor cells, taken 360 days after TCRalphabeta/CD19-depleted stem cell transplant. These receptor sequences come from a boy less than two years old who had a stem cell transplant for acute myeloid leukemia, so the T cells may come from the graft donor. The CDR3 runs from the conserved cysteine through the conserved F or W. Fields, in order: clone size, V gene, J gene, D gene, CDR3 length, CDR3 protein, CDR3 DNA. A D gene is named only where the DNA matches it firmly. Clone size, where shown, is once, few, many, or a class for clones that have expanded.

size: few; V: TRBV6-1; J: TRBJ2-3; D: -; length: 14; CDR3: CASSGPGFTDTQYF; DNA: TGTGCCAGCAGCGGACCAGGGTTCACAGATACGCAGTATTTT
size: few; V: TRBV29-1; J: TRBJ1-1; D: -; length: 11; CDR3: CSVQGSTEAFF; DNA: TGCAGCGTTCAAGGGAGCACTGAAGCTTTCTTT
size: few; V: TRBV14; J: TRBJ2-7; D: -; length: 14; CDR3: CASSHQANLYEQYF; DNA: TGTGCCAGCAGCCATCAGGCAAACCTCTACGAGCAGTACTTC
size: few; V: TRBV30; J: TRBJ1-2; D: -; length: 11; CDR3: CAWSANYGYTF; DNA: TGTGCCTGGAGTGCAAACTATGGCTACACCTTC
size: -; V: TRBV6-5; J: TRBJ1-3; D: TRBD1; length: 16; CDR3: CASSYDVPGQGNTIYF; DNA: TGTGCCAGCAGTTACGATGTCCCGGGACAGGGAAACACCATATATTTT
size: few; V: TRBV11-2; J: TRBJ2-2; D: -; length: 11; CDR3: CASSPPRELFF; DNA: TGTGCCAGCAGCCCCCCCAGGGAGCTGTTTTTT
size: many; V: TRBV5-1; J: TRBJ2-6; D: -; length: 18; CDR3: CASSSPDRLHSGANVLTF; DNA: TGCGCCAGCAGCTCCCCTGACAGGCTACACTCTGGGGCCAACGTCCTGACTTTC
size: -; V: TRBV4-3; J: TRBJ2-7; D: -; length: 14; CDR3: CASSQDNSSYEQYF; DNA: TGCGCCAGCAGCCAAGATAACTCCTCCTACGAGCAGTACTTC
size: many; V: TRBV20-1; J: TRBJ1-2; D: -; length: 13; CDR3: CSAPQGWNYGYTF; DNA: TGCAGTGCTCCTCAGGGGTGGAACTATGGCTACACCTTC
size: -; V: TRBV20-1; J: TRBJ2-6; D: -; length: 18; CDR3: CSALMPSPALSGANVLTF; DNA: TGCAGTGCTCTCATGCCTAGCCCTGCCCTCTCTGGGGCCAACGTCCTGACTTTC
size: many; V: TRBV29-1; J: TRBJ2-7; D: -; length: 14; CDR3: CSVGGGTYPYEQYF; DNA: TGCAGCGTTGGCGGAGGAACGTACCCCTACGAGCAGTACTTC
size: -; V: TRBV6-5; J: TRBJ2-1; D: -; length: 11; CDR3: CASSRQAEEFF; DNA: TGTGCCAGCAGTAGACAGGCCGAGGAGTTCTTC
size: -; V: TRBV7-2; J: TRBJ2-3; D: TRBD2; length: 15; CDR3: CASRHAGGSTDTQYF; DNA: TGTGCCAGCAGGCATGCGGGGGGGAGTACAGATACGCAGTATTTT
size: -; V: TRBV20-1; J: TRBJ2-7; D: -; length: 14; CDR3: CSASKPGRTYEQYF; DNA: TGCAGTGCTAGCAAACCGGGCCGGACCTACGAGCAGTACTTC
size: -; V: TRBV28; J: TRBJ1-1; D: -; length: 15; CDR3: CASSPSMGMNTEAFF; DNA: TGTGCCAGCAGTCCGTCGATGGGGATGAACACTGAAGCTTTCTTT
size: -; V: TRBV11-2; J: TRBJ1-3; D: -; length: 15; CDR3: CASSSPQGSGNTIYF; DNA: TGTGCCAGCAGCTCCCCGCAGGGCTCTGGAAACACCATATATTTT
size: -; V: TRBV12-5; J: TRBJ2-1; D: TRBD2; length: 15; CDR3: CASGLGLAGGNEQFF; DNA: TGTGCTAGTGGTTTGGGACTAGCGGGAGGCAATGAGCAGTTCTTC
size: many; V: TRBV20-1; J: TRBJ2-3; D: -; length: 14; CDR3: CSARHATSTDTQYF; DNA: TGCAGTGCTAGGCATGCGACTAGCACAGATACGCAGTATTTT
size: many; V: TRBV20-1; J: TRBJ2-7; D: TRBD2; length: 13; CDR3: CSAPGGANDEQYF; DNA: TGCAGTGCTCCGGGGGGGGCAAATGACGAGCAGTACTTC
size: -; V: TRBV12-3/TRBV12-4; J: TRBJ1-1; D: -; length: 14; CDR3: CASSLGGSDTEAFF; DNA: TGTGCCAGCAGTTTAGGGGGGTCGGACACTGAAGCTTTCTTT
size: many; V: TRBV20-1; J: TRBJ2-2; D: -; length: 15; CDR3: CSAREGRSGAGELFF; DNA: TGCAGTGCTAGGGAGGGCAGGTCGGGCGCCGGGGAGCTGTTTTTT
size: many; V: TRBV20-1; J: TRBJ2-2; D: -; length: 16; CDR3: CSARDKFASPTGELFF; DNA: TGCAGTGCTAGAGATAAATTCGCTAGCCCCACCGGGGAGCTGTTTTTT
size: many; V: TRBV5-1; J: TRBJ2-1; D: -; length: 13; CDR3: CASSLTGATEQFF; DNA: TGCGCCAGCAGCTTGACGGGGGCCACTGAGCAGTTCTTC
size: many; V: TRBV7-9; J: TRBJ2-3; D: -; length: 13; CDR3: CASSLALGDTQYF; DNA: TGTGCCAGCAGCTTGGCCTTGGGGGATACGCAGTATTTT
size: many; V: TRBV12-5; J: TRBJ1-5; D: -; length: 16; CDR3: CASGGSGTESNQPQHF; DNA: TGTGCTAGTGGTGGCTCCGGGACGGAGAGCAATCAGCCCCAGCATTTT
size: many; V: TRBV12-3/TRBV12-4; J: TRBJ2-1; D: -; length: 13; CDR3: CASSSYRDNEQFF; DNA: TGTGCCAGCAGTTCTTACAGGGACAATGAGCAGTTCTTC
size: few; V: TRBV12-3/TRBV12-4; J: TRBJ1-3; D: -; length: 15; CDR3: CASSPVVQAGNTIYF; DNA: TGTGCCAGCAGCCCTGTCGTCCAGGCTGGAAACACCATATATTTT
size: few; V: TRBV20-1; J: TRBJ1-3; D: -; length: 14; CDR3: CSAKGLSPRDTIYF; DNA: TGCAGTGCTAAAGGACTTTCACCCCGGGACACCATATATTTT
size: few; V: TRBV20-1; J: TRBJ2-1; D: -; length: 12; CDR3: CSALQAQPEQFF; DNA: TGCAGTGCTCTCCAGGCCCAGCCAGAGCAGTTCTTC
size: many; V: TRBV6-2/TRBV6-3; J: TRBJ2-3; D: -; length: 16; CDR3: CASSYSLRELTDTQYF; DNA: TGTGCCAGCAGTTACTCGCTCCGGGAGCTCACAGATACGCAGTATTTT
size: many; V: TRBV6-6; J: TRBJ1-5; D: TRBD1; length: 13; CDR3: CASTGGSNQPQHF; DNA: TGTGCCAGCACAGGGGGCAGCAATCAGCCCCAGCATTTT
size: few; V: TRBV20-1; J: TRBJ2-7; D: -; length: 14; CDR3: CSVSPEGLEYEQYF; DNA: TGCAGTGTCTCCCCAGAGGGCTTGGAGTACGAGCAGTACTTC
size: many; V: TRBV4-2; J: TRBJ2-2; D: -; length: 15; CDR3: CASSRSGSKTGELFF; DNA: TGTGCCAGCAGCCGCTCGGGATCTAAAACCGGGGAGCTGTTTTTT
size: -; V: TRBV4-1; J: TRBJ2-2; D: TRBD1; length: 20; CDR3: CASSPRPGTGTGRNTGELFF; DNA: TGCGCCAGCAGCCCACGTCCCGGGACAGGGACCGGGAGGAACACCGGGGAGCTGTTTTTT
size: -; V: TRBV27; J: TRBJ2-1; D: -; length: 12; CDR3: CASSLGLTEQFF; DNA: TGTGCCAGCAGTTTGGGGTTAACTGAGCAGTTCTTC
size: -; V: TRBV29-1; J: TRBJ2-5; D: -; length: 13; CDR3: CSVVGRYQETQYF; DNA: TGCAGCGTTGTGGGCAGGTACCAAGAGACCCAGTACTTC
size: few; V: TRBV20-1; J: TRBJ2-5; D: -; length: 13; CDR3: CSARRGRQETQYF; DNA: TGCAGTGCTCGGCGGGGGCGGCAAGAGACCCAGTACTTC
size: -; V: TRBV6-2/TRBV6-3; J: TRBJ2-7; D: -; length: 15; CDR3: CASSVTGGETYEQYF; DNA: TGTGCCAGCAGTGTTACTGGAGGGGAGACCTACGAGCAGTACTTC
size: few; V: TRBV6-6; J: TRBJ2-7; D: -; length: 13; CDR3: CASWADGLGEQYF; DNA: TGTGCCAGCTGGGCAGATGGTTTGGGGGAGCAGTACTTC
size: -; V: TRBV29-1; J: TRBJ2-6; D: -; length: 17; CDR3: CSARIQVGDSGANVLTF; DNA: TGCAGCGCCCGCATCCAGGTGGGGGACTCTGGGGCCAACGTCCTGACTTTC
size: -; V: TRBV2; J: TRBJ1-1; D: -; length: 17; CDR3: CASSEARGGWGDTEAFF; DNA: TGTGCCAGCAGTGAAGCGCGGGGAGGCTGGGGAGACACTGAAGCTTTCTTT
size: many; V: TRBV5-1; J: TRBJ1-1; D: -; length: 14; CDR3: CASSLAVANTEAFF; DNA: TGTGCCAGCAGCTTGGCAGTCGCGAACACTGAAGCTTTCTTT
size: many; V: TRBV15; J: TRBJ1-5; D: -; length: 15; CDR3: CATSAGDRRTQPQHF; DNA: TGTGCCACCAGCGCGGGGGACCGACGGACTCAGCCCCAGCATTTT
size: -; V: TRBV11-1; J: TRBJ1-1; D: -; length: 13; CDR3: CASSLRPYTEAFF; DNA: TGTGCCAGCAGCCTTCGCCCTTACACTGAAGCTTTCTTT
size: few; V: TRBV4-2; J: TRBJ1-1; D: -; length: 15; CDR3: CASSHIAQGNTEAFF; DNA: TGTGCCAGCAGCCATATTGCACAGGGGAACACTGAAGCTTTCTTT
size: -; V: TRBV6-1; J: TRBJ1-2; D: -; length: 14; CDR3: CASSRDKRGYGYTF; DNA: TGTGCCAGCAGTAGGGACAAAAGGGGGTATGGCTACACCTTC
size: -; V: TRBV7-8; J: TRBJ1-5; D: TRBD1; length: 18; CDR3: CASSLKVRGQHSNQPQHF; DNA: TGTGCCAGCAGCTTAAAGGTGCGGGGACAGCATAGCAATCAGCCCCAGCATTTT
size: -; V: TRBV12-3/TRBV12-4; J: TRBJ2-5; D: TRBD1; length: 16; CDR3: CASSSKGTGLWETQYF; DNA: TGTGCCAGCAGTTCCAAGGGGACAGGGCTGTGGGAGACCCAGTACTTC
size: once; V: TRBV6-2/TRBV6-3; J: TRBJ2-7; D: -; length: 14; CDR3: CASSYREGPYEQYF; DNA: TGTGCCAGCAGTTACAGGGAAGGTCCCTACGAGCAGTACTTC
size: -; V: TRBV12-3/TRBV12-4; J: TRBJ2-3; D: -; length: 15; CDR3: CASSKDSHSTDTQYF; DNA: TGTGCCAGCAGTAAAGACAGCCATAGCACAGATACGCAGTATTTT
size: many; V: TRBV18; J: TRBJ2-5; D: -; length: 14; CDR3: CASSLSGAKETQYF; DNA: TGTGCCAGCTCACTCTCGGGGGCAAAAGAGACCCAGTACTTC
size: few; V: TRBV20-1; J: TRBJ2-3; D: TRBD2; length: 18; CDR3: CSASYGLAGAELQDTQYF; DNA: TGCAGTGCTAGTTACGGACTAGCGGGGGCCGAACTGCAAGATACGCAGTATTTT
size: -; V: TRBV7-8; J: TRBJ1-3; D: -; length: 15; CDR3: CASSLIMSSGNTIYF; DNA: TGTGCCAGCAGCTTAATTATGAGCTCTGGAAACACCATATATTTT
size: few; V: TRBV20-1; J: TRBJ2-5; D: TRBD2; length: 14; CDR3: CSDRTSFYLETQYF; DNA: TGCAGTGACAGGACTAGCTTTTACCTCGAGACCCAGTACTTC
size: -; V: TRBV7-2; J: TRBJ2-3; D: TRBD2; length: 14; CDR3: CASSGSGGTDTQYF; DNA: TGTGCCAGCAGCGGTAGCGGGGGCACCGATACGCAGTATTTT